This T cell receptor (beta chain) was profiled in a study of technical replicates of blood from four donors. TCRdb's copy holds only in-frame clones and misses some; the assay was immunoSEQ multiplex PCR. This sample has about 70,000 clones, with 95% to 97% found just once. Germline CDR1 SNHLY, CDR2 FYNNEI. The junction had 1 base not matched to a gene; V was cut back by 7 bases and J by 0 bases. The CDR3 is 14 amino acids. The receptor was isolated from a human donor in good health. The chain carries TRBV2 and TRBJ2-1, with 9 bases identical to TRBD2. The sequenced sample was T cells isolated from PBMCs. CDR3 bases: TGTGCCAGCATTAGCGGGAGCTCCTACAATGAGCAGTTCTTC. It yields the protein CASISGSSYNEQFF. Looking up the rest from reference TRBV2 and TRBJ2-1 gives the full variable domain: EPEVTQTPSHQVTQMGQEVILRCVPISNHLYFYWYRQILGQKVEFLVSFYNNEISEKSEIFDDQFSVERPDGSNFTLKIRSTKLEDSAMYFCASISGSSYNEQFFGPGTRLTVL.